The entry below describes one T cell receptor beta chain. TCRdb independently ran MiXCR on the 5' RACE reads; one entry per CDR3 protein. The data contain about 480,000 distinct CDR3 sequences, about 14% of them singletons. This sample was taken from a study of identical twins. The V gene end was trimmed by 5 bases and the J gene end by 6 bases; junction bases not matched to a gene: 9. The CDR3 has 14 amino acids. Germline V CDR1 and CDR2: SGHNT, YENEEA. The same data also went into a second study, on yellow fever vaccine responses in identical twins.

This receptor was taken from a young woman in good health. The sequencing input was CD4+ T cells sorted from blood. The chain is built from TRBV11-3 and TRBJ2-7, with TRBD2 identical over 8 bases. The CDR3 here is CASSPRGGRGEQYF. The CDR3 DNA is TGTGCCAGCAGCCCCCGGGGGGGCAGAGGCGAGCAGTACTTC.